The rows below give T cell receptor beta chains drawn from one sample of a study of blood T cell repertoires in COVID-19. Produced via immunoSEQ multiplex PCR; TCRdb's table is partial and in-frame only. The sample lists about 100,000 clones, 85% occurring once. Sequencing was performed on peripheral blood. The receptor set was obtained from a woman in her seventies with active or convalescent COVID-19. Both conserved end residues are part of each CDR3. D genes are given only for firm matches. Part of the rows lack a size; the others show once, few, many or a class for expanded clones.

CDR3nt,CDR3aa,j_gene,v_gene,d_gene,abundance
TGCGCCAGCAGCCAAGTAGCGGGGGCCTACGAGCAGTACTTC,CASSQVAGAYEQYF,TRBJ2-7,TRBV4-3,TRBD2,-
TGTGCCAGCAGCCAGATAACTAGCGGGGGAGGTAATGAGCAGTTCTTC,CASSQITSGGGNEQFF,TRBJ2-1,TRBV3-1/TRBV3-2,TRBD2,-
TGTGCCAGCAGCTTGACAGGGACTGGAAACACCATATATTTT,CASSLTGTGNTIYF,TRBJ1-3,TRBV5-5,-,few
TGTGCCAGCTCCCCACCCGGGACACGTGAGACCCAGTACTTC,CASSPPGTRETQYF,TRBJ2-5,TRBV18,-,-
TGTGCCAGCAGCCAAGGTCTAGCGGGGGGACCCACCGGGGGCGAGCAGTACTTC,CASSQGLAGGPTGGEQYF,TRBJ2-7,TRBV3-1/TRBV3-2,TRBD2,-
TGTGCCAGCAGTTACTCGCCTGCAGCGCTGAGCTCCTACGAGCAGTACTTC,CASSYSPAALSSYEQYF,TRBJ2-7,TRBV6-2/TRBV6-3,-,-
TGCGCCAGCAGCCTGGGACAGGGGCAAGAGACCCAGTACTTC,CASSLGQGQETQYF,TRBJ2-5,TRBV4-3,TRBD1,-
TGTGCCAGCAGCTTTCGAACCTCGGACAGGGGTGATGGCTACACCTTC,CASSFRTSDRGDGYTF,TRBJ1-2,TRBV7-2,TRBD1,-
TGCAGCGTTGAAGACTCCCGATTAGTTGTCTCCCGGTCAGAGACCCAGTACTTC,CSVEDSRLVVSRSETQYF,TRBJ2-5,TRBV29-1,-,once
TGTGCCAGCAGCCGCCACGGGCAGGGATCACGCGAGCAGTACTTC,CASSRHGQGSREQYF,TRBJ2-7,TRBV7-9,-,-
TGTGCCTGGAGTCCCGGGACTAGCGGGCCCAATGAGCAGTTCTTC,CAWSPGTSGPNEQFF,TRBJ2-1,TRBV30,TRBD2,-
TGTGCCAGCAGCCTGACAGGGTCCGGTACGCAGTATTTT,CASSLTGSGTQYF,TRBJ2-3,TRBV5-8,TRBD1,-
TGCAGTGCTAGCATCGGGACAGAACAGTACTTC,CSASIGTEQYF,TRBJ2-7,TRBV20-1,TRBD1,-
TGCGCCAGCAGCTCGGACCCTGGGGGGGCTAATGAAAAACTGTTTTTT,CASSSDPGGANEKLFF,TRBJ1-4,TRBV5-1,-,few
TGTGCCATTGGGGACAGGGGGCAAACTAGCGGGAGGGTCCGCTCCTACAATGAGCAGTTCTTC,CAIGDRGQTSGRVRSYNEQFF,TRBJ2-1,TRBV10-3,-,few
TGTGCCATCAGTCAAAACCCGGGACAACCGAACACTGAAGCTTTCTTT,CAISQNPGQPNTEAFF,TRBJ1-1,TRBV10-3,-,-
TGTGCCAGCAGCGCACAGAGTTTGGTCGGCACCGGGGAGCTGTTTTTT,CASSAQSLVGTGELFF,TRBJ2-2,TRBV11-2,-,once
TGTGCCAGCACCCGACAGGGGGCGGTCGCAGATACGCAGTATTTT,CASTRQGAVADTQYF,TRBJ2-3,TRBV7-2,TRBD1,-
TGTGCCAGCAGTGAGGCCAGGGATACCACTCCTAACTATGGCTACACCTTC,CASSEARDTTPNYGYTF,TRBJ1-2,TRBV6-4,-,-
TGTGCCAGCAGCTTGGGACTAGCGGGAACCACCGGGGAGCTGTTTTTT,CASSLGLAGTTGELFF,TRBJ2-2,TRBV9,TRBD2,-